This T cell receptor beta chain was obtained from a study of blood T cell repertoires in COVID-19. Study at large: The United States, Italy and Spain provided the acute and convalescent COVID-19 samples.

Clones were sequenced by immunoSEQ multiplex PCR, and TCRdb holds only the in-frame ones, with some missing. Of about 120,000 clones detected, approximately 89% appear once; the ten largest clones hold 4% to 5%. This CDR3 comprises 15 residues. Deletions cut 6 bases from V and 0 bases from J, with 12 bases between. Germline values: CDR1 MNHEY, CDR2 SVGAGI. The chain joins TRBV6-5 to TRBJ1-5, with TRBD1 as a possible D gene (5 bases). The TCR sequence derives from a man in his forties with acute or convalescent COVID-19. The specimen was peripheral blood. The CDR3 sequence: CASRRTTLSNQPQHF. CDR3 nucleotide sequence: TGTGCCAGCAGGAGGACAACCCTTAGCAATCAGCCCCAGCATTTT.